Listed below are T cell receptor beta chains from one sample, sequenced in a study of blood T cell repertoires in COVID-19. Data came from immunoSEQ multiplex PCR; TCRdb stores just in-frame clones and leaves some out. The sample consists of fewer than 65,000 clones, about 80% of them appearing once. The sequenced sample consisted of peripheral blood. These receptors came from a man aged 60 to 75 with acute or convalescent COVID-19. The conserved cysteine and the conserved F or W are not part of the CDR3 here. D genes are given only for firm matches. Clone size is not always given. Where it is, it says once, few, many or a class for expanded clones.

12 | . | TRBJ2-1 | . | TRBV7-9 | ASSLAEGNRGQF
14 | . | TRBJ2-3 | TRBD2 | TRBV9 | ASTGGLAASADTQY
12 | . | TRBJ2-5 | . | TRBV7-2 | ASSFGGLFETQY
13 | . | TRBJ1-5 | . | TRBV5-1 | ASSLAGIANQPQH
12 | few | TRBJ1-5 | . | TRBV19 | ASSIEQGEQPQH
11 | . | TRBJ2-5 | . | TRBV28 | ASSPEGRETQY
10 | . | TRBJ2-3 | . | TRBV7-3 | ASSLTADTQY
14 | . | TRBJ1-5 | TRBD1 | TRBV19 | ASSTSGQGSNQPQH
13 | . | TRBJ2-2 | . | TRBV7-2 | ASSRSLSNTGELF
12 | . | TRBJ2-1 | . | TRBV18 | ASSPSSSYNEQF
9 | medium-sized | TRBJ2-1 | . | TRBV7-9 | ASSSTGGQF
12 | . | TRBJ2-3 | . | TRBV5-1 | ASSLLFSTDTQY
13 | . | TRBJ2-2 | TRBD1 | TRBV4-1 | ASSQVDRGTGELF
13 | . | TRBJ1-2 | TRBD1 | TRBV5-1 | ASSSEGQGGDGYT
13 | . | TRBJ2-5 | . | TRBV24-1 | ATSDLGPGEETQY
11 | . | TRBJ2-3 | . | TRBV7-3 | ASSRGTADTQY
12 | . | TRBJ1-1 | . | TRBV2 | ASSEIYGNTEAF
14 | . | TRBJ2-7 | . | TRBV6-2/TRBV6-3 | ASSPALRGGSYEQY
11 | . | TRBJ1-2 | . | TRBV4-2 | ASSQKTGYGYT
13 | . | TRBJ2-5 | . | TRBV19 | ASSIMGLGGETQY
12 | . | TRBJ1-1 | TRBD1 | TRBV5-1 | ASSSLTGRTEAF
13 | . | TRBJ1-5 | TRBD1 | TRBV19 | ASSPGTGGYQPQH
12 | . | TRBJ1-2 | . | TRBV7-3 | ASSASAGSKGYT
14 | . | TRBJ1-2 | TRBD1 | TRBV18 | ASSPPVGQGVEGYT
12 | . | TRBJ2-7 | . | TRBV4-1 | ASSQETLTYEQY
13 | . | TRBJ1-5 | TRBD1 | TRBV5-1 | ASSLQGQGNQPQH
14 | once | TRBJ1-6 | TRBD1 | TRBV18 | ASSPGRQGSGSPLH
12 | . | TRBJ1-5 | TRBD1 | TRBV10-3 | AISETGVGQPQH
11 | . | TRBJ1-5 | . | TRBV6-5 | ASSYSSLTPQH
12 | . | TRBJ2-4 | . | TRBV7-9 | ASSSDRYQNIQY
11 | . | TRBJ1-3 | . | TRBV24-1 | ATQRASGNTIY
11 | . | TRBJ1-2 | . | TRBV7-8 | ASSLKEGYGYT
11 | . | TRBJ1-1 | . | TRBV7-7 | ASSLTGNTEAF
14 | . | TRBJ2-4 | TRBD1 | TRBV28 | ASSSGQAGAKNIQY
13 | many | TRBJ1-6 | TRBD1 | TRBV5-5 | ASSPITGADSPLH
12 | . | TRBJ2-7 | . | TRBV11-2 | ASTDWAGTYEQY
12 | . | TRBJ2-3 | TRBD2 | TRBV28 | ASSERGGRDTQY
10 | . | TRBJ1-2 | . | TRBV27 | ASRGSSYGYT
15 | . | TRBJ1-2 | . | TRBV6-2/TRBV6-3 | ASSTNLGTLEDYGYT
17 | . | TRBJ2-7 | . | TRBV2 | ASSTLGWGEVPSSYEQY
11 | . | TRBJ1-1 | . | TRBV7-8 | ASSPQMNTEAF
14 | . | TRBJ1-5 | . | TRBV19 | ASSNVLYGRDQPQH